Sequencing of this TCR beta chain was carried out in a study of cytomegalovirus exposure and HLA in healthy donors. Germline V lookup: CDR1 MDHEN, CDR2 SYDVKM. The CDR3 contains 14 residues. V lost 2 bases, J lost 2 bases, and 3 bases stayed unmatched. Study-wide findings and caveats: When analyzed later, a missense DCLRE1C variant was found to be linked to TCR beta V- and J-gene trimming. The likely origin of a cluster of highly shared sequence variants was a sequencing artifact.

Donors consisted of healthy bone marrow donors. With 60 Vbeta and 13 Jbeta primers, the PCR was carried out. Produced via immunoSEQ multiplex PCR; TCRdb's table is partial and in-frame only. The data show roughly 100,000 clones, about 77% seen once. The table lists this clone with a few counts. Its target is not known. The sequencing sample was made of PBMCs. The TCR sequence derives from a woman in her late teens or twenties in good health and CMV-seropositive. V gene TRBV28 combines with J gene TRBJ2-7, with TRBD2 matching over 7 bases. CDR3 DNA sequence: TGTGCCAGCAGTTTAGCGGGGGTGGCCTACGAGCAGTACTTC. The encoded protein is CASSLAGVAYEQYF.